A selection of T cell receptor beta chains follows, all from one sample in a study of shared clonotypes between healthy human individuals. TCRdb keeps only in-frame clones here, not all; method: immunoSEQ multiplex PCR. The sample records 500,000 to 550,000 clones, 95% to 96% being singletons. The source material was naive CD4+ T cells sorted from blood. Receptors were obtained from a woman aged 25 to 39 in good health. The CDR3 runs from the conserved cysteine through the conserved F or W. The D gene is left open where the match is weak. Clone size, where shown, is once, few, many, or a class for clones that have expanded.

.,TRBV27,TRBJ2-1,.,CASSLSLITGNEQFF,TGTGCCAGCAGTTTAAGCCTTATAACCGGGAATGAGCAGTTCTTC
TRBD1,TRBV9,TRBJ2-1,.,CASSGGKGQGGNEQFF,TGTGCCAGCAGTGGGGGTAAGGGACAGGGTGGCAATGAGCAGTTCTTC
.,TRBV19,TRBJ2-3,.,CASEGGLGDTQYF,TGTGCCAGTGAGGGGGGGTTGGGAGATACGCAGTATTTT
TRBD1,TRBV6-5,TRBJ1-1,.,CASRTGGGTEAFF,TGTGCCAGCAGGACAGGGGGCGGAACTGAAGCTTTCTTT
TRBD1,TRBV7-8,TRBJ1-3,.,CASSLARVHRGIRDTIYF,TGTGCCAGCAGCTTAGCTCGGGTCCACAGGGGGATTCGGGACACCATATATTTT
.,TRBV18,TRBJ1-2,once,CASSSDSRTRGYTF,TGTGCCAGCTCAAGTGATAGCAGGACACGGGGCTACACCTTC
.,TRBV7-9,TRBJ1-5,.,CASSPAWGGSSNQPQHF,TGTGCCAGCAGCCCAGCCTGGGGGGGGTCTAGCAATCAGCCCCAGCATTTT
.,TRBV19,TRBJ2-3,.,CASRQTSTDTQYF,TGTGCCAGTAGACAGACTAGTACAGATACGCAGTATTTT
TRBD2,TRBV28,TRBJ2-7,once,CASSAQLAGGLEQYF,TGTGCCAGCAGTGCACAACTAGCGGGAGGGCTCGAGCAGTACTTC
TRBD2,TRBV9,TRBJ2-1,.,CASSPPGLANNEQFF,TGTGCCAGCAGTCCCCCCGGACTAGCGAACAATGAGCAGTTCTTC
.,TRBV7-9,TRBJ2-7,.,CASSFLYGNYEQYF,TGTGCCAGCAGCTTTTTGTACGGAAACTACGAGCAGTACTTC
.,TRBV5-1,TRBJ1-1,.,CASSHKFPNTEAFF,TGCGCCAGCAGCCACAAATTTCCTAACACTGAAGCTTTCTTT
.,TRBV7-9,TRBJ2-7,.,CASSFMRDPYEQYF,TGTGCCAGCAGCTTCATGCGGGACCCCTACGAGCAGTACTTC
TRBD2,TRBV19,TRBJ2-1,.,CASRSFVGTSGYNEQFF,TGTGCCAGTAGATCCTTCGTTGGGACTAGCGGTTACAATGAGCAGTTCTTC
TRBD2,TRBV9,TRBJ2-5,.,CASSSRTSASQETQYF,TGTGCCAGCAGCTCCCGGACTAGCGCGAGCCAAGAGACCCAGTACTTC
TRBD2,TRBV5-1,TRBJ2-1,.,CASSLESGGYNEQFF,TGCGCCAGCAGCTTGGAAAGCGGGGGGTACAATGAGCAGTTCTTC
.,TRBV19,TRBJ2-7,.,CASSTQSREQYF,TGTGCCAGTAGTACCCAAAGTCGCGAGCAGTACTTC